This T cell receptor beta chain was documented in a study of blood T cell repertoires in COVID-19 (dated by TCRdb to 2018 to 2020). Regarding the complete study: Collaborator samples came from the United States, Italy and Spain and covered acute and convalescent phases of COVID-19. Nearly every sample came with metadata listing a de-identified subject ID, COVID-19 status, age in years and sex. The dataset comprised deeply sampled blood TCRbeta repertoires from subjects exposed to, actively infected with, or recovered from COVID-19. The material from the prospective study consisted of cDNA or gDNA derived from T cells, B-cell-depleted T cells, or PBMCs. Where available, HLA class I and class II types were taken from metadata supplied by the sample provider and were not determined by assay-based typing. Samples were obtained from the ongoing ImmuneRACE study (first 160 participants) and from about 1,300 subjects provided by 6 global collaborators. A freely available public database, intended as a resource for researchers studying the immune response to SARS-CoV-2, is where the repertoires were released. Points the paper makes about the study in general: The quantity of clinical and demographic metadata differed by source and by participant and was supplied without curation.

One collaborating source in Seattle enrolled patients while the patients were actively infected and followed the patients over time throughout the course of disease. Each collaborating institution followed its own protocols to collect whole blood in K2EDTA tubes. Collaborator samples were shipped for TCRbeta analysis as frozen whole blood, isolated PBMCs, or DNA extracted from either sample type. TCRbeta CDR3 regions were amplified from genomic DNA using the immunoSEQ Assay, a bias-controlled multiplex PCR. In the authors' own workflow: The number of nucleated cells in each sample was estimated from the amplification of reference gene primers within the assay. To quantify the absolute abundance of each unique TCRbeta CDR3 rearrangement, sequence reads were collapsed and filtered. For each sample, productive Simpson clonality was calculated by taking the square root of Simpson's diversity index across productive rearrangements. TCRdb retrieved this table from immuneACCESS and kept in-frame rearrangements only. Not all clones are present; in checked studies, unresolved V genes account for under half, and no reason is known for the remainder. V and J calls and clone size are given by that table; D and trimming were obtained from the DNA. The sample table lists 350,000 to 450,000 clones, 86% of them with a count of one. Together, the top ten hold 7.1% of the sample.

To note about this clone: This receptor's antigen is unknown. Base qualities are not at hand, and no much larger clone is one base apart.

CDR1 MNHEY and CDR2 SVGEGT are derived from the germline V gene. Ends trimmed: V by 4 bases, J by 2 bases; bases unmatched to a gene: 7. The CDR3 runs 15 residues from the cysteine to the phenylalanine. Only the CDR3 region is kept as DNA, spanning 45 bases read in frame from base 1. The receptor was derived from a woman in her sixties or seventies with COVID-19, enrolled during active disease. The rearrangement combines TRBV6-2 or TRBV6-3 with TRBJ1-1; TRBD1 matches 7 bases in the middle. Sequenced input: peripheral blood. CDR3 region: CASSLSGTANTEAFF. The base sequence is TGTGCCAGCAGTTTATCAGGGACAGCAAACACTGAAGCTTTCTTT.